This T cell receptor (beta chain) was obtained from a study of shared T cell receptors in the human thymus. V lost 11 bases and J 3 bases, leaving 15 bases between the germline ends. In germline, CDR1 is LNHNV, CDR2 YYDKDF (reference sequence). This CDR3 comprises 13 residues. This table comes from immunoSEQ multiplex PCR, and its TCRdb copy is limited to in-frame clones, with some not included. The top ten hold under 0.01% of the sample, which has about 710,000 clones, 80% to 90% seen once. These data were likewise used in another study, on human thymus T cells. That source adds: What appeared biased in thymic and blood repertoires was the usage of V and J genes. In unrelated individuals, thymic repertoires overlapped highly, according to related research.

The rearrangement links TRBV15 to TRBJ2-3, with D possibly matching TRBD2 (7 bases). This clonotype was obtained from a boy under two years old with a congenital heart defect. Material: thymocytes. The CDR3: CASRRGQTDTQYF. DNA for the CDR3: TGTGCCTCCCGGCGGGGGCAGACAGATACGCAGTATTTT.